This T cell receptor beta chain was documented in a study of cytotoxic CD8 clonotypes in ibrutinib-treated CLL. Study-level information: After treatment lasting a median approximately eleven months, range 6 to 36, response samples were collected.

This clone turned up a few times. Germline V gene data show CDR1 as SGHDT and CDR2 as YYEEEE. V was shortened by 5 bases and J by 7 bases, with 15 bases between the two germline ends. The CDR3 is made up of 14 amino acids. Data came from immunoSEQ multiplex PCR; TCRdb stores just in-frame clones and leaves some out. The sample comprises 250,000 to 350,000 clones, around 69% of which are singletons, and around 5.1% rests with the top ten. Cryopreserved PBMCs were the source of around 2 micrograms of genomic DNA, which went to TCR beta libraries. This TCR was recovered from a human donor with chronic lymphocytic leukemia. V is TRBV5-6 and J is TRBJ1-4; weak D call: TRBD1 (6 bases). This sample comprised PBMCs, obtained at disease progression, from a patient treated with ibrutinib. CDR3 bases: TGTGCCAGCAGTGCATTAGGGGGTAGTGAAAAACTGTTTTTT. Protein product: CASSALGGSEKLFF.